The 12 T cell receptor beta chains given below trace back to one sample, sequenced in a study of shared clonotypes between healthy human individuals. Profiled with immunoSEQ multiplex PCR; TCRdb holds only in-frame clones, not every one. This sample yields 150,000 to 200,000 clones, of which 85% to 95% are seen a single time; 0.067% belongs to the top ten. The source material was naive CD4+ T cells sorted from blood. Noted subset: CD45RA+ positively selected. These TCRs come from a woman aged 25 to 39 in good health.

The gene calls are TRBV28 and TRBJ2-5; 8 bases are shared with TRBD2. There are 13 residues in the CDR3. Germline V gene data show CDR1 as MDHEN and CDR2 as SYDVKM. V shed 8 bases, J shed 5 bases, and the junction held 7 bases outside the gene matches. The CDR3 protein is CASGRGGRETQYF. The CDR3 bases are TGTGCCAGCGGACGGGGGGGACGGGAGACCCAGTACTTC.

The rearrangement links TRBV10-2 to TRBJ2-1; 7 bases fit TRBD2. The germline V gene encodes CDR1 WSHSY and CDR2 SAAADI. The trim removed 7 bases at V and 9 bases at J, leaving 9 bases unmatched. The CDR3 sequence is 13 residues long. The CDR3 sequence: CASMGGSFGEQFF. DNA of the CDR3: TGCGCCAGCATGGGGGGGAGTTTCGGTGAGCAGTTCTTC.

The chain employs TRBV7-2 and TRBJ2-1; D is perhaps TRBD1 or TRBD2 (6 bases each). V lost 1 base and J 1 base, leaving 8 bases between the germline ends. The CDR3 runs 15 residues. Germline V gives CDR1 SGHTA, CDR2 FQGNSA. CDR3 amino acids: CASSLGRGSYNEQFF. The CDR3 DNA reads as TGTGCCAGCAGCTTAGGGAGGGGGTCCTACAATGAGCAGTTCTTC.

The chain is built from TRBV28 and TRBJ1-1; D unclear. CDR1 MDHEN and CDR2 SYDVKM come from the germline V gene. The CDR3 contains 12 residues. Trimming removed 4 bases at V and 3 bases at J, with 6 bases between. Here the CDR3 reads CASSSSHTEAFF. CDR3 in DNA: TGTGCCAGCAGTTCGTCCCACACTGAAGCTTTCTTT.

The chain combines TRBV7-2 with TRBJ2-5; either TRBD1 or TRBD2 may fit D (5 bases each). The assigned J gene may be wrong: the sequence end matches TRBJ2-7 better. Germline CDR1 reads SGHTA; CDR2 reads FQGNSA. The CDR3 loop spans 14 amino acids. The CDR3 loop reads CASSLAGTPYEQYF. CDR3 sequence (DNA): TGTGCCAGCAGCTTAGCTGGGACCCCCTACGAGCAGTACTTC.

The rearrangement joins TRBV11-2 to TRBJ2-7; D is uncertain. Germline V lookup: CDR1 SGHAT, CDR2 FQNNGV. Trimming cost V 0 bases and J 4 bases, with 13 bases left between them. The CDR3 is made up of 15 amino acids. The CDR3 DNA is TGTGCCAGCAGCTTAGATTGGGTAGCCCGGTACGAGCAGTACTTC. Its translation is CASSLDWVARYEQYF.

V usage is TRBV18 and J usage is TRBJ1-2; D may be TRBD1 (5 bases). CDR1 and CDR2 (germline): KGHSH, LQKENI. The CDR3 runs 14 residues. Trimming took off 2 bases at V and 0 bases at J, with 7 bases between the two ends. CDR3 in amino acids: CASSPAGANYGYTF. As DNA, the CDR3 is TGTGCCAGCTCACCAGCGGGGGCTAACTATGGCTACACCTTC.

This chain uses TRBV10-3 with TRBJ2-3; possible D gene TRBD2, 6 bases. CDR1 is ENHRY and CDR2 is SYGVKD in the germline V gene. V was trimmed by 2 bases and J by 4 bases, leaving 10 bases between them. CDR3 length equals 14 residues. Written as DNA, the CDR3 is TGTGCCATCAGTGAGCGCGGGATCCCAGATACGCAGTATTTT. Encoded protein: CAISERGIPDTQYF.

The chain employs TRBV5-1 and TRBJ2-7, with 8 bases identical to TRBD2. The CDR3 contains 14 residues. Trimming cost V 1 base and J 3 bases; bases outside gene matches: 3. CDR1 and CDR2 from the germline V gene are SGHRS and YFSETQ. This CDR3 reads CASSLSAGDYEQYF. The CDR3 coding sequence is TGCGCCAGCAGCTTGTCAGCGGGAGACTACGAGCAGTACTTC. The entire variable domain, with the rest obtained from reference TRBV5-1 and TRBJ2-7, is as follows: KAGVTQTPRYLIKTRGQQVTLSCSPISGHRSVSWYQQTPGQGLQFLFEYFSETQRNKGNFPGRFSGRQFSNSRSEMNVSTLELGDSALYLCASSLSAGDYEQYFGPGTRLTVT.

This clone was counted a few times. CDR3 in amino acids: CASSQGTGREAFF. CDR3 nucleotide sequence: TGCGCCAGCAGCCAAGGTACAGGGCGAGAAGCTTTCTTT. This chain links TRBV4-1 with TRBJ1-1, with D possibly TRBD1 on 6 matching bases. CDR1 is MGHRA and CDR2 is YSYEKL in the germline V gene. Between the trimmed V and J ends, which lost 1 base and 8 bases, there was a span of 11 bases. The CDR3 runs 13 residues.

The chain is built from TRBV7-9 and TRBJ2-1, with 9 bases identical to TRBD2. From germline, CDR1 is SEHNR and CDR2 FQNEAQ (reference sequence). The CDR3 is made up of 13 amino acids. Losses at the gene ends were 0 bases for V and 13 bases for J; bases not matched to a gene: 4. CDR3 amino acids: CASSLAPGTSQFF. As DNA, the CDR3 is TGTGCCAGCAGCTTAGCGCCAGGGACTAGCCAGTTCTTC.

The rearrangement joins TRBV5-6 to TRBJ2-7; TRBD2 aligns across 11 bases. Trimming at V came to 0 bases and at J to 6 bases, leaving 5 bases not matched to a gene. Germline V gives CDR1 SGHDT, CDR2 YYEEEE. The CDR3 runs to 15 residues. CDR3 loop: CASSLVSGGASEQYF. CDR3 sequence (DNA): TGTGCCAGCAGCTTGGTTAGCGGGGGGGCCAGCGAGCAGTACTTC.